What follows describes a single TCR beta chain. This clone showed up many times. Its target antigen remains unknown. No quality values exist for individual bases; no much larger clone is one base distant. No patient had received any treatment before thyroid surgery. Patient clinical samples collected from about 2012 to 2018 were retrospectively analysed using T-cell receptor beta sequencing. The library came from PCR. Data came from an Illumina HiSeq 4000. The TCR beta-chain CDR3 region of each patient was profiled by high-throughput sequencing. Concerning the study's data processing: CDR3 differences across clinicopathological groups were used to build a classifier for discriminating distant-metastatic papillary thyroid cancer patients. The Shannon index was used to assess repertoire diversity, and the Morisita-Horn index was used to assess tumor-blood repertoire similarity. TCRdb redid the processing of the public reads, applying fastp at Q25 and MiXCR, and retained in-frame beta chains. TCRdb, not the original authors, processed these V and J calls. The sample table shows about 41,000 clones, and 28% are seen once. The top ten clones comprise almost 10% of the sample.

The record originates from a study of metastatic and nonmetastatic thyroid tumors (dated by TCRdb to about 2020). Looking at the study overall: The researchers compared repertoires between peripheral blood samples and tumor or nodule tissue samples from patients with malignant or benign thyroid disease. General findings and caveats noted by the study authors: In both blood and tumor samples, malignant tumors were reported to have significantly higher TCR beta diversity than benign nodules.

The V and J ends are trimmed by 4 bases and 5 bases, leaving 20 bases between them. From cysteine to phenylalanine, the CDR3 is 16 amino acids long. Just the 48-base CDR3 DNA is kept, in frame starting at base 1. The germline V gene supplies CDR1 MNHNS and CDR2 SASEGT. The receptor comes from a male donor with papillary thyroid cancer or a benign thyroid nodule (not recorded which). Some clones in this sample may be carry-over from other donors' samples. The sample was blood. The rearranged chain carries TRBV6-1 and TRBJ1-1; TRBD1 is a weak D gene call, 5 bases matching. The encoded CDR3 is CASSVEPASRGTEAFF. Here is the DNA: TGTGCCAGCAGTGTCGAACCGGCATCAAGGGGTACTGAAGCTTTCTTT.